A selection of T cell receptor beta chains follows, all from one sample in a study of post-analysis software for immune sequencing data. From the PCR reads, TCRdb called clonotypes with MiXCR, one entry per CDR3 protein. The sample carries 250,000 to 300,000 distinct CDR3 sequences, 35% to 40% recorded once. The sample was blood. The receptors derive from a girl aged 10-17 years with multiple sclerosis. Each CDR3 is given with its conserved first and last residue.

V	length	J	CDR3
TRBV19	17	TRBJ2-1	CASSILGTGGLYNEQFF
TRBV5-1	15	TRBJ2-7	CASSFRLAGDDEQYF
TRBV6-1	11	TRBJ2-5	CASSETEPQYF
TRBV20-1	14	TRBJ1-6	CSAISGTPSSPPHF
TRBV29-1	14	TRBJ2-1	CSVVPLGTANEQFF
TRBV7-2	16	TRBJ2-1	CTSSLVAGGAHNEQFF
TRBV7-3	14	TRBJ2-1	CASSFTSGHNEQFF
TRBV4-1	18	TRBJ1-5	CASSHATQGIKFNQPQHF
TRBV6-1	15	TRBJ1-5	CASSEGPVSNQPQHF
TRBV20-1	11	TRBJ2-1	CSPVAVAEQFF
TRBV6-5	13	TRBJ1-1	CVSGRAENTEAFF
TRBV28	16	TRBJ2-7	CASSFLSAGSSYEQYF
TRBV18	13	TRBJ2-5	CASSPPRQATWYF
TRBV20-1	16	TRBJ2-3	CSARRGGGLGTDTQYF
TRBV5-6	15	TRBJ1-6	CASSYPGPSNSPLHF
TRBV7-2	12	TRBJ2-5	CASSSSKEAQYF
TRBV28	18	TRBJ2-3	CASIRRTGRFITTDTQYF
TRBV7-2	15	TRBJ2-3	CASSLLAGGPGTQYF
TRBV5-1	18	TRBJ2-1	CASSLGPAALSSYNEQFF
TRBV4-3	19	TRBJ1-5	CASSQDRPGAQEGNQPQHF
TRBV6-1	14	TRBJ2-1	CASMEGGTPNEQFF
TRBV5-5	14	TRBJ1-2	CASSETAANYGYTF
TRBV25-1	16	TRBJ2-3	CASSSGEGAGEDTQYF
TRBV20-1	12	TRBJ2-7	CSAREGGYEQYF
TRBV5-1	15	TRBJ2-7	CASSPTGTSSDEQYF
TRBV3-1	15	TRBJ2-3	CASSQVAGGPDTQYF
TRBV6-4	14	TRBJ2-7	CASSAPRRSYEQYF
TRBV20-1	12	TRBJ1-2	CSAPDEGYGYTF
TRBV4-1	15	TRBJ1-5	CASSQLLRSNQPQHF
TRBV6-2/TRBV6-3	14	TRBJ2-7	CASSSPTGAYEQYF
TRBV7-9	16	TRBJ2-1	CASSLSRDKNYNEQFF
TRBV5-1	17	TRBJ2-3	CASSLTGGQSSTDTQYF
TRBV20-1	14	TRBJ2-7	CSARVAASAREQYF
TRBV28	16	TRBJ1-5	CASSPTSGGGNQPQHF
TRBV5-1	15	TRBJ2-3	CASSLEAPHTDTQYF
TRBV27	14	-	CTSSPWGASETQYF
TRBV7-2	14	TRBJ2-5	CASSSILGRREQYF
TRBV29-1	14	TRBJ2-1	CSVVPPGTANEQFF
TRBV28	13	-	CASSLYGVNEQYF
TRBV24-1	14	TRBJ1-4	CATSDYRDNGKLFF
TRBV5-1	14	TRBJ2-3	CASSPGTSGGTQYF
TRBV20-1	14	TRBJ2-1	CSVPSGRTYNEQFF
TRBV9	11	TRBJ1-1	CASGGGAEAFF
TRBV6-4	15	TRBJ2-2	CASSDQGGVSGELFF
TRBV25-1	18	TRBJ2-7	CASSETLTGTAASYEQYF
TRBV6-2/TRBV6-3	13	-	CASSYSVTHEQYF
TRBV5-1	17	TRBJ2-5	CASSLVGTDPYQETQYF
TRBV5-1	15	TRBJ2-3	CASSRLAESTDTQYF
TRBV19	14	TRBJ1-1	CASSKVGPLGQAFF
TRBV28	11	TRBJ2-1	CASGLTGEQFF
TRBV5-1	14	TRBJ2-5	CASSQGTGQETQYF
TRBV7-9	16	TRBJ2-7	CASSFPGQASESGQYF
TRBV24-1	14	TRBJ2-3	CATSDTASTDTQYF
TRBV2	13	TRBJ1-1	CASRGAGPTEAFF
TRBV11-2	15	TRBJ1-1	CASSLVPAMNTEAFF
TRBV7-3	17	TRBJ2-1	CASRDPSRGGQNNEQFF
TRBV12-3/TRBV12-4	14	TRBJ2-7	CASSKRTFPTEQYF
TRBV7-2	14	TRBJ1-2	CASSSGVGPYGYTF
TRBV2	11	TRBJ2-1	CASSGGYEQFF